This TCR beta chain was obtained from a study of OX40 agonist ivuxolimab in advanced cancers. Overall study context: As their treatment, patients were administered ivuxolimab, an agonistic anti-OX40 (CD134) antibody.

The study's findings and limits: In the 0.1 to 3.0 mg/kg range, CD4+ and CD8+ blood T cells had expanded clonally by week 6.

The trim removed 6 bases at V and 2 bases at J, leaving 6 bases unmatched. Germline loops: CDR1 LNHNV, CDR2 YYDKDF (reference sequence). There are 14 residues in the CDR3. Method: immunoSEQ multiplex PCR; TCRdb's copy keeps in-frame clones and lacks some. The sample lists around 69,000 clones, around nine tenths seen once, with 2.5% to 3% in the top ten. Points on this clone: Its specificity is not known.

The receptor was derived from an adult with an advanced solid tumor such as melanoma, head and neck, liver or kidney cancer. Sequences were derived from CD4+ or CD8+ T cells sorted from blood, sampled in a trial of the OX40 agonist ivuxolimab. V gene TRBV15 combines with J gene TRBJ1-2, with 7 bases identical to TRBD1. The CDR3 protein is CATRRQGLNYGYTF. The CDR3 nucleotides read TGTGCCACCAGAAGACAGGGACTGAACTATGGCTACACCTTC.